The 16 T cell receptor beta chains below all came from one sample that was sequenced in a study of shared clonotypes between healthy human individuals. The data were produced by immunoSEQ multiplex PCR, yet TCRdb's version contains in-frame clones alone and is incomplete. This table holds approximately 1.5 million clones, 98% found once. Specimen: naive CD4+ T cells sorted from blood. Regarding subset: CD45RA+ positively selected. All receptors come from a man aged 30 to 45 in good health.

This chain uses TRBV30 with TRBJ2-2; 11 nucleotides agree with TRBD2. The junction had 7 bases not matched to a gene; V was cut back by 3 bases and J by 4 bases. This CDR3 is built from 16 residues. Looked up from germline, CDR1 is GTSNPN and CDR2 is SVGIG (reference sequence). The CDR3, as DNA: TGTGCCTGGAGATCACTAGCGGGAGTTCGCACCGGGGAGCTGTTTTTT. This codes for CAWRSLAGVRTGELFF.

V usage is TRBV6-1 and J usage is TRBJ2-7, with D perhaps assigned TRBD1 or TRBD2 (6 bases each). Germline CDR1 is MNHNS and CDR2 is SASEGT. This CDR3 region has 13 residues. Trimming pared 7 bases from V and 0 bases from J, leaving 10 bases between. The CDR3 nucleotides are TGTGCCAGCAAAGGGGGGTACTCCTACGAGCAGTACTTC. Encoded protein: CASKGGYSYEQYF.

The CDR3 reads CASSLALRTSGRGKRETQYF. CDR3 sequence (DNA): TGTGCCAGCAGCTTAGCGCTCCGGACTAGCGGGAGAGGAAAAAGAGAGACCCAGTACTTC. The chain combines TRBV7-8 with TRBJ2-5; 13 bases line up with TRBD2. V was clipped by 0 bases and J by 4 bases; unmatched bases: 14. CDR1 and CDR2 from the germline V gene are SGHVS and FQNEAQ. There are 20 residues in the CDR3.

This chain joins TRBV5-1 and TRBJ1-2, with a tentative D call TRBD1 (6 bases). Per the germline V gene, CDR1 is SGHRS and CDR2 is YFSETQ. The CDR3 runs 12 residues. With 4 bases removed from V and 5 bases from J, the gap between germline ends came to 9 bases. The CDR3 loop is CASSADSYGYTF. Here the CDR3 DNA reads TGCGCCAGCAGCGCGGACAGTTATGGCTACACCTTC.

The chain has TRBV4-2 and TRBJ2-7, with a weak D call TRBD2 (6 bases). Germline values: CDR1 LGHNA, CDR2 YNFKEQ. V gave up 0 bases and J gave up 6 bases, with 12 bases separating them. The CDR3 is 14 residues long. This CDR3 reads CASSQERRGGEQYF. The CDR3 region has the DNA TGTGCCAGCAGCCAAGAGCGGAGGGGTGGCGAGCAGTACTTC.

The chain employs TRBV5-1 and TRBJ1-1; D is uncertain. CDR1 and CDR2 (germline): SGHRS, YFSETQ. Trimming cost V 2 bases and J 5 bases, with 13 bases left between them. The CDR3 has 14 amino acids. The CDR3 nucleotides read TGCGCCAGCAGCTTTAGACCGGGTGGGACTGAAGCTTTCTTT. Residues: CASSFRPGGTEAFF.

The chain couples TRBV7-9 to TRBJ1-5, with no clear D. V lost 2 bases, J lost 2 bases, and 7 bases lay in between. CDR3 length: 14 amino acids. The germline V gene encodes CDR1 SEHNR and CDR2 FQNEAQ (reference sequence). CDR3 loop: CASSLFGGNQPQHF. In nucleotides, the CDR3 is TGTGCCAGCAGCTTATTCGGGGGCAATCAGCCCCAGCATTTT.

The CDR3 nucleotides are TGTGCCAGCAGGGGAGAAGGGACACAGCCCCAGCATTTT. The encoded protein is CASRGEGTQPQHF. J is TRBJ1-5 and V is TRBV2; TRBD1 is a possible D gene (6 bases). The V gene lost 6 bases and the J gene lost 7 bases, with 13 bases spanning the gap. Germline assignment: CDR1 SNHLY and CDR2 FYNNEI. This CDR3 contains 13 residues.

The V call is TRBV4-3, the J call TRBJ2-1, with unresolved D. This CDR3 spans 14 amino acids. The germline CDR1 and CDR2 sequences are LGHNA and YSLEER. V lost 0 bases and J 12 bases, leaving 15 bases between the germline ends. In DNA, the CDR3 is TGCGCCAGCAGCCAAGATAGGGCGGCCAATAGGCAGTTCTTC. As protein: CASSQDRAANRQFF.

The chain links TRBV27 to TRBJ1-1; D not resolved. Germline CDR1 MNHEY, CDR2 SMNVEV (reference sequence). V gave up 8 bases and J gave up 3 bases, with 10 bases separating them. The CDR3 extends over 12 amino acids. CDR3 loop: CASGVEYTEAFF. As DNA, the CDR3 is TGTGCCAGCGGAGTCGAGTACACTGAAGCTTTCTTT.

This rearrangement joins TRBV7-3 to TRBJ1-2; the match to TRBD1 covers 8 bases. The ends lost 1 base at V and 4 bases at J; junction bases unmatched: 14. CDR1 and CDR2 from the germline V gene are SGHTA and FQGTGA. The CDR3 runs 18 residues. CDR3 nucleotide sequence: TGTGCCAGCAGCTTAAGTTTATGGACAGGGAGGGTAAGCTATGGCTACACCTTC. Amino acid sequence: CASSLSLWTGRVSYGYTF.

The genes are TRBV5-4 and TRBJ2-7; 7 bases map to TRBD1. V was pared by 4 bases and J by 2 bases, with 6 bases of the junction left unmatched. CDR3 length: 14 residues. CDR1 is SGHNT, CDR2 YYREEE, per germline (reference sequence). The CDR3 spells CASSKEGTAYEQYF. CDR3 DNA sequence: TGTGCCAGCAGCAAAGAGGGGACAGCCTACGAGCAGTACTTC.

This chain links TRBV21-1 with TRBJ2-7; the table names TRBD2, a call not compared with the DNA. TRBV21-1 is marked as a pseudogene. The CDR3 contains 15 residues. CDR3 amino acids: CASSKLAPLSYEQYF. Here the CDR3 DNA reads TGTGCCAGCAGCAAGCTAGCACCACTCTCCTACGAGCAGTACTTC.

The rearrangement uses TRBV19 and TRBJ2-2, with TRBD2 matching 12 bases. Germline V gene sequence: CDR1 LNHDA, CDR2 SQIVND (reference sequence). V lost 3 bases to trimming and J lost 8 bases; unmatched junction nucleotides: 4. The CDR3 is made up of 15 amino acids. For the CDR3, the DNA is TGTGCCAGTAGTATTCTAGCGGGAGGGGATGGGGAGCTGTTTTTT. As protein: CASSILAGGDGELFF.

Of note for this clone: In the same sample, other DNA sequences code for this CDR3. CDR3 bases: TGTGCCAGCAGCGTAGTCGGGGCCAGCACAGATACGCAGTATTTT. It yields the protein CASSVVGASTDTQYF. The chain combines TRBV9 with TRBJ2-3; possibly TRBD1 or TRBD2 for D (5 bases each). Germline loops: CDR1 SGDLS, CDR2 YYNGEE. The CDR3 has 15 amino acids. The ends were cut back, 0 bases at V and 0 bases at J, with 8 bases in the middle.

The rearrangement joins TRBV9 to TRBJ2-3; 7 bases align to TRBD1. The CDR3 runs 15 residues. The germline V gene has CDR1 SGDLS and CDR2 YYNGEE. Trimming took 2 bases from V and 6 from J; bases not matched to a gene: 9. CDR3 residues: CASSVKTGTSDTQYF. CDR3 sequence (DNA): TGTGCCAGCAGCGTTAAGACAGGGACGTCGGATACGCAGTATTTT.